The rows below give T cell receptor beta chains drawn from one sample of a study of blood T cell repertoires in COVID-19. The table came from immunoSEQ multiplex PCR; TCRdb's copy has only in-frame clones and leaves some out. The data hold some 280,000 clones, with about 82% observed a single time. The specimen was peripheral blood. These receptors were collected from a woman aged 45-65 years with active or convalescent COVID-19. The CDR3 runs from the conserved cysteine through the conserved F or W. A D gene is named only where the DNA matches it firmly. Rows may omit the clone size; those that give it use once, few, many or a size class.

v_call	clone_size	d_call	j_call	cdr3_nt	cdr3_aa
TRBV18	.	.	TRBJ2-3	TGTGCCAGCTCACGGCTGGAGGGCCGCCTTGGTACGCAGTATTTT	CASSRLEGRLGTQYF
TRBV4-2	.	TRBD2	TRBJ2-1	TGTGCCAGCAGCCACCCTAGCGGGAGAGGGGGTAGCTCCTACAATGAGCAGTTCTTC	CASSHPSGRGGSSYNEQFF
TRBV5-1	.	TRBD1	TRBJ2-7	TGCGCCAGCAGCTTCTGGACAGGGACCTACGAGCAGTACTTC	CASSFWTGTYEQYF
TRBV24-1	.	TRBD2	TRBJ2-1	TGTGCCACCAGTGATTTTCGACTAGCGGGAGCTGATGAGCAGTTCTTC	CATSDFRLAGADEQFF
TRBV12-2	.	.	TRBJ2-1	TGTGCAAGTCGCTCCCCGACTAGCGGGGTAGACAATGAGCAGTTCTTC	CASRSPTSGVDNEQFF
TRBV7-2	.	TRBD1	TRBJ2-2	TGTGCCAGCAGCTTACGACAGGGCAACACCGGGGAGCTGTTTTTT	CASSLRQGNTGELFF
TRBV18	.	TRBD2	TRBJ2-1	TGTGCCAGCTCCCCGGAACTAATTTTAGCGGGAGAGTTCTTC	CASSPELILAGEFF
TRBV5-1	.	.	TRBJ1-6	TGCGCCAGCAGCTTGGGTGCGGTGAGCTCCTATAATTCACCCCTCCACTTT	CASSLGAVSSYNSPLHF
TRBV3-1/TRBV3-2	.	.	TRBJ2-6	TGTGCCAGCAGCCAGGGCAGGGCTGGGGCCAACGTCCTGACTTTC	CASSQGRAGANVLTF
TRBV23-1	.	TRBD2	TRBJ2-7	TGCGCCAGCAGTCCCGAACTAGCGGGCGGCGCCCATGAGATGGAGCAGTACTTC	CASSPELAGGAHEMEQYF
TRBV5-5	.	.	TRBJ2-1	TGTGCCAGCAGCTTGGTTGGCGGGCCTCAGCAGTTCTTC	CASSLVGGPQQFF
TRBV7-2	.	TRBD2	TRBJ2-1	TGTGCCAGCAGCTTACGTGTACTAGCGGGAGGCAATGAGCAGTTCTTC	CASSLRVLAGGNEQFF
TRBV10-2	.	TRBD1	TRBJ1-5	TGCGCCAGCAGTACAGGGGGCAATCAGCCCCAGCATTTT	CASSTGGNQPQHF
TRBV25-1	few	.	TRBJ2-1	TGTGCCAGCAGTGAATATATTACCGGACTCAATGAGCAGTTCTTC	CASSEYITGLNEQFF
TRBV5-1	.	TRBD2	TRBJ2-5	TGCGCCAGCAGCTTACTAGCGGCGGAGACCCAGTACTTC	CASSLLAAETQYF
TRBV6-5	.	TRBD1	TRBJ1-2	TGTGCCAGCAGCCCGACGGGACAGGGGGGAAGAGGCTACACCTTC	CASSPTGQGGRGYTF
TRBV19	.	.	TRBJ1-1	TGTGCCAGTACCCTGGGGGGAGGTGGCACTGAAGCTTTCTTT	CASTLGGGGTEAFF
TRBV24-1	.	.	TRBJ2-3	TGTGCCACCAGTACGGGTGGGACAGATACGCAGTATTTT	CATSTGGTDTQYF